These 9 T cell receptor beta chains were all obtained from the same sample, sequenced in a study of blood T cell repertoires in COVID-19 (TCRdb year 2020). The library was made by the immunoSEQ multiplex PCR assay. In TCRdb, the immuneACCESS table is reduced to in-frame sequences with V and J assigned. These tables do not hold every clone; where another copy was compared, an unresolved V gene accounts for under half, and the others remain unexplained. This sample comprises just under 350,000 clones, about 83% of them detected only once. The ten largest clones capture roughly 3% of the sample. The specimen was peripheral blood. All receptors derive from a man aged 25-45 years with active or convalescent COVID-19.

This clone was seen a few times. This chain links TRBV5-4 with TRBJ1-6; the D gene is possibly TRBD1 (5 bases). V gave up 2 bases and J gave up 1 base, with 7 bases separating them. Per germline, CDR1 SGHNT and CDR2 YYREEE (reference sequence). CDR3 size: 15 residues. The CDR3 region is CASSFGGSYNSPLHF. CDR3 sequence (DNA): TGTGCCAGCAGCTTCGGGGGGTCCTATAATTCACCCCTCCACTTT.

The genes are TRBV5-4 and TRBJ2-7, with D possibly matching TRBD1 (7 bases). The V gene lost 4 bases and the J gene lost 7 bases, with 9 bases spanning the gap. The CDR3 contains 11 residues. Germline V gives CDR1 SGHNT, CDR2 YYREEE (reference sequence). CDR3 nucleotides: TGTGCCAGCAGCCCAGGGGGGGAGCAGTACTTC. Its translation: CASSPGGEQYF.

This chain joins TRBV6-5 and TRBJ2-7; weak D call: TRBD1 (7 bases). Germline V lookup: CDR1 MNHEY, CDR2 SVGAGI. The CDR3 runs 14 residues. Trimming cost V 2 bases and J 2 bases, with 10 bases left between them. CDR3: CASSYAGQTYEQYF. The DNA of the CDR3 is TGTGCCAGCAGTTACGCGGGACAGACCTACGAGCAGTACTTC.

This clone came up many times. The rearrangement joins TRBV11-2 to TRBJ2-7, with 7 bases identical to TRBD1. Germline V gene data show CDR1 as SGHAT and CDR2 as FQNNGV. The CDR3 is 14 amino acids. Losses at the gene ends were 1 base for V and 4 bases for J; bases not matched to a gene: 4. The CDR3 reads CASSLGPQGYEQYF. CDR3 in DNA: TGTGCCAGCAGCTTAGGCCCACAGGGGTACGAGCAGTACTTC.

This sequence joins TRBV2 and TRBJ2-1; 7 nucleotides agree with TRBD2. This CDR3 is 17 amino acids long. The junction had 11 bases not matched to a gene; V was cut back by 2 bases and J by 4 bases. Germline V lookup: CDR1 SNHLY, CDR2 FYNNEI. The CDR3 loop is CASSELLAGRAYNEQFF. CDR3 bases: TGTGCCAGCAGTGAACTTTTAGCGGGCCGGGCTTACAATGAGCAGTTCTTC.

This clone came up a few times. The chain carries TRBV5-1 and TRBJ1-3; D remains unclear. Trimming stripped 0 bases from V and 3 bases from J, with 7 bases between. This CDR3 is 14 amino acids long. CDR1 and CDR2 (germline): SGHRS, YFSETQ. In DNA, the CDR3 is TGCGCCAGCAGCTTGGGAACAGTTGGAAACACCATATATTTT. Residues: CASSLGTVGNTIYF. Combining the CDR3 with reference TRBV5-1 and TRBJ1-3 gives the whole variable domain KAGVTQTPRYLIKTRGQQVTLSCSPISGHRSVSWYQQTPGQGLQFLFEYFSETQRNKGNFPGRFSGRQFSNSRSEMNVSTLELGDSALYLCASSLGTVGNTIYFGEGSWLTVV.

The sample holds a few counts of this clone. This chain connects TRBV19 to TRBJ2-1, with 10 bases lining up with TRBD2. The germline CDR1 and CDR2 sequences are LNHDA and SQIVND (reference sequence). V lost 5 bases to trimming and J lost 8 bases; unmatched junction nucleotides: 6. The CDR3 runs to 14 residues. Here the CDR3 DNA reads TGTGCCAGTAGTCTGGGACTAGCGCTCGATGAGCAGTTCTTC. This encodes CASSLGLALDEQFF.

A few counts support this clone. The rearrangement joins TRBV6-2 or TRBV6-3 to TRBJ2-7, with 8 nucleotides matching TRBD1. This CDR3 region has 14 residues. Germline V gene sequence: CDR1 MNHEY, CDR2 SVGEGT. Trimming at V came to 0 bases and at J to 6 bases, leaving 4 bases not matched to a gene. CDR3 sequence: CASSYSDRVREQYF. CDR3 in DNA: TGTGCCAGCAGTTACTCGGACAGGGTCCGCGAGCAGTACTTC.

The CDR3 DNA is TGTGCCACCAGTGATTTTCGGAGAGGGTCCTACGAGCAGTACTTC. Protein: CATSDFRRGSYEQYF. This chain connects TRBV24-1 to TRBJ2-7; possibly TRBD2 for D (5 bases). Germline V lookup: CDR1 KGHDR, CDR2 SFDVKD. The V gene lost 1 base and the J gene lost 1 base, with 10 bases spanning the gap. This CDR3 contains 15 residues.